Below are 22 T cell receptor beta chains sequenced from a single sample in a study of sequential checkpoint blockade in melanoma. As for treatment: randomized to nivolumab then ipilimumab (arm A) or the reverse (arm B). Libraries were prepared by immunoSEQ multiplex PCR; TCRdb keeps only in-frame clonotypes and omits some of them. The data show 2,500 to 3,500 clones, approximately 30% seen once. The sample consisted of tumor tissue (inferred from file names), taken from a patient given nivolumab and ipilimumab in sequence. The receptors here all came from a human donor with melanoma.

Relative to its sample, this clone is large. The J gene is TRBJ1-2, the V gene TRBV25-1, with TRBD1 as a possible D gene (5 bases). The CDR3 has 12 residues. Germline V gene lookup returns CDR1 MGHDK and CDR2 SYGVNS. Trimming removed 4 bases at V and 7 bases at J, with 10 bases between. CDR3 region: CASSVYGGGYTF. The CDR3 coding sequence is TGTGCCAGCAGTGTCTACGGGGGTGGCTACACCTTC.

The J gene is TRBJ1-1, the V gene TRBV19; D is ambiguous. Trimming shortened V by 1 base and J by 4 bases, and 19 bases separated the two germline ends. The CDR3 runs 17 residues. Germline loops: CDR1 LNHDA, CDR2 SQIVND (reference sequence). In DNA form, the CDR3 reads TGTGCCAGTAGTATAGCGCCCCGGATAGGAGGGTTCACTGAAGCTTTCTTT. Its translation is CASSIAPRIGGFTEAFF.

The rearrangement joins TRBV7-6 to TRBJ1-2; 8 nucleotides line up with TRBD1. Germline loops: CDR1 SGHVS, CDR2 FNYEAQ. This CDR3 has 17 amino acids. V lost 5 bases to trimming and J lost 8 bases; unmatched junction nucleotides: 19. In DNA, the CDR3 is TGTGCCAGCAGCGCTGACAGGGGAGGGCCCTTCGCTATGGGCTACACCTTC. Its protein is CASSADRGGPFAMGYTF. The whole variable domain, remainder taken from reference TRBV7-6 and TRBJ1-2, is GAGVSQSPRYKVTKRGQDVALRCDPISGHVSLYWYRQALGQGPEFLTYFNYEAQQDKSGLPNDRFSAERPEGSISTLTIQRTEQRDSAMYRCASSADRGGPFAMGYTFGSGTRLTVV.

The chain employs TRBV9 and TRBJ1-3, with 8 bases aligning to TRBD1. Germline loops: CDR1 SGDLS, CDR2 YYNGEE. The CDR3 is made up of 16 amino acids. Germline trimming cut 8 bases from V and 2 bases from J; bases unmatched to any gene: 12. The DNA of the CDR3 is TGTGCCAGAAGCCAGGGGGCCTTTCGTACTGGAAACACCATATATTTT. Protein: CARSQGAFRTGNTIYF.

CDR3 bases: TGCGCCAGCAGCTTAGAGGGGGACTACAATGAGCAGTTCTTC. This codes for CASSLEGDYNEQFF. The chain recombines TRBV5-1 with TRBJ2-1; D is perhaps TRBD1 (6 bases). V was shortened by 2 bases and J by 3 bases, with 9 bases between the two germline ends. CDR1 and CDR2 (germline): SGHRS, YFSETQ. The CDR3 is 14 residues long.

V gene TRBV19 combines with J gene TRBJ1-2, with D maybe TRBD1 (5 bases). This CDR3 spans 13 amino acids. Germline V CDR1 and CDR2: LNHDA, SQIVND (reference sequence). Trimming shortened V by 1 base and J by 8 bases, and 11 bases separated the two germline ends. CDR3 sequence: CASSIAGLWGYTF. The CDR3 coding sequence is TGTGCCAGTAGTATAGCGGGACTTTGGGGCTACACCTTC.

This chain connects TRBV9 to TRBJ2-7, with 7 nucleotides matching TRBD1. The V segment lost 5 bases and the J segment 5 bases; nucleotides outside the gene matches: 25. This CDR3 has 19 residues. CDR1 is SGDLS and CDR2 is YYNGEE in the germline V gene. CDR3 sequence reads: CASSFSWDSVIRLKNEQYF. CDR3 coding DNA: TGTGCCAGCAGTTTCTCTTGGGACAGTGTCATACGACTTAAAAACGAGCAGTACTTC.

The table lists this clone with a few counts. The gene calls are TRBV6-8 and TRBJ2-7; 10 bases are shared with TRBD2. Looked up from germline, CDR1 is MNHGY and CDR2 is SAAAGT. The CDR3 spans 14 residues. J was trimmed by 7 bases and V by 7 bases; bases with no gene match: 10. CDR3 amino acids: CASTRAGGMGEQYF. The CDR3 nucleotides are TGTGCCAGCACCAGAGCGGGAGGGATGGGGGAGCAGTACTTC.

This clone was recorded only once. The CDR3 sequence: CASSRALGQGNRNEQFF. The CDR3 DNA reads TGTGCCAGTAGTAGGGCCCTTGGTCAGGGGAATCGAAATGAGCAGTTCTTC. This rearrangement joins TRBV19 to TRBJ2-1; TRBD1 is a possible D gene (6 bases). V lost 4 bases to trimming and J lost 7 bases, with 23 bases between them. This CDR3 spans 17 amino acids. Looked up from germline, CDR1 is LNHDA and CDR2 is SQIVND (reference sequence).

By sample fraction, this clone is medium-sized (0.01 to 0.1%). J is TRBJ2-3 and V is TRBV9; D ambiguous. CDR1 is SGDLS and CDR2 is YYNGEE in the germline V gene. V lost 0 bases, J lost 2 bases, and 10 bases lay in between. This CDR3 contains 15 residues. In nucleotides, the CDR3 is TGTGCCAGCAGCGTAGGACGGCCCAACACAGATACGCAGTATTTT. It codes for CASSVGRPNTDTQYF.

This clone was counted only a few times. The rearrangement links TRBV18 to TRBJ2-7, with TRBD2 matching 7 bases. The CDR3 totals 13 residues. V shed 2 bases and J 2 bases; nucleotides not matched to a gene: 0. CDR1 KGHSH and CDR2 LQKENI come from the germline V gene. The CDR3 DNA follows: TGTGCCAGCTCACCAGGGAGGGCCTACGAGCAGTACTTC. This sequence encodes CASSPGRAYEQYF.

V is TRBV11-3 and J is TRBJ1-4; 9 bases agree with TRBD1. From germline, CDR1 is SGHNT and CDR2 YENEEA. J gave up 7 bases and V 5 bases, and 5 bases lay outside the gene matches. This CDR3 contains 14 residues. The CDR3 bases are TGTGCCAGCAGCGTGGGACAGGGAGTTGAAAAACTGTTTTTT. It encodes CASSVGQGVEKLFF.

The gene calls are TRBV29-1 and TRBJ2-3; TRBD1 is a possible D gene (6 bases). The V end lost 5 bases, the J end lost 0 bases, and 15 bases lay between the germline ends. Germline assignment: CDR1 SQVTM and CDR2 ANQGSEA. The CDR3 is 15 amino acids. The CDR3 is CSVRTVRTSTDTQYF. Here the CDR3 DNA reads TGCAGCGTTCGGACAGTACGCACTAGCACAGATACGCAGTATTTT.

The chain combines TRBV5-1 with TRBJ1-6; possible D gene TRBD1, 6 bases. V shed 7 bases and J shed 4 bases, with 12 bases lying between them. Germline V gene sequence: CDR1 SGHRS, CDR2 YFSETQ. The CDR3 consists of 14 residues. The CDR3 protein is CASEEGGYNSPLHF. Here the CDR3 DNA reads TGCGCCAGCGAGGAGGGGGGATATAATTCACCCCTCCACTTT. The full variable domain, completed using reference TRBV5-1 and TRBJ1-6, is KAGVTQTPRYLIKTRGQQVTLSCSPISGHRSVSWYQQTPGQGLQFLFEYFSETQRNKGNFPGRFSGRQFSNSRSEMNVSTLELGDSALYLCASEEGGYNSPLHFGNGTRLTVT.

This clone was seen a handful of times. The chain joins TRBV7-6 to TRBJ2-3; 14 bases match TRBD2. CDR1 and CDR2 (germline): SGHVS, FNYEAQ. The V and J ends lost 6 bases and 4 bases, in that order; junction bases with no gene match: 18. This CDR3 comprises 20 residues. The CDR3 sequence is CASRPRTDWGLAGVADTQYF. The DNA for the CDR3 is TGTGCCAGCAGACCTAGGACAGATTGGGGACTAGCGGGAGTGGCAGATACGCAGTATTTT.

This clone was picked up a small number of times. The chain has TRBV11-3 and TRBJ1-2; a possible D gene is TRBD1 (6 bases). Germline V gene data show CDR1 as SGHNT and CDR2 as YENEEA. V was trimmed by 3 bases and J by 4 bases, leaving 15 bases between them. There are 15 residues in the CDR3. CDR3 in amino acids: CASSFLSVGAYGYTF. The CDR3 DNA follows: TGTGCCAGCAGCTTCTTATCGGTGGGGGCCTATGGCTACACCTTC. The full variable domain, completed using reference TRBV11-3 and TRBJ1-2, is EAGVVQSPRYKIIEKKQPVAFWCNPISGHNTLYWYLQNLGQGPELLIRYENEEAVDDSQLPKDRFSAERLKGVDSTLKIQPAELGDSAVYLCASSFLSVGAYGYTFGSGTRLTVV.

The chain has TRBV4-1 and TRBJ2-7, with D tentatively TRBD2 (5 bases). Per the germline V gene, CDR1 is MGHRA and CDR2 is YSYEKL. The CDR3 totals 15 residues. Deletions cut 3 bases from V and 1 base from J, with 13 bases between. The CDR3 nucleotides are TGCGCCAGCAGCCACGACTACGGTGAGTCCTACGAGCAGTACTTC. It translates to CASSHDYGESYEQYF.

This chain links TRBV5-1 with TRBJ2-3, with TRBD2 matching 14 bases. CDR1 and CDR2 (germline): SGHRS, YFSETQ. J lost 3 bases, V lost 2 bases, and 8 bases had no gene match. This CDR3 spans 18 amino acids. The CDR3: CASSLKPGTSGSTDTQYF. The CDR3 DNA follows: TGCGCCAGCAGCTTAAAGCCCGGGACTAGCGGGAGTACAGATACGCAGTATTTT.

By its share, this clone is large. V gene TRBV11-3 combines with J gene TRBJ2-3, with TRBD2 identical over 8 bases. Germline values: CDR1 SGHNT, CDR2 YENEEA. V lost 6 bases to trimming and J lost 3 bases; unmatched junction nucleotides: 8. The CDR3 sequence is 15 residues long. The CDR3 DNA follows: TGTGCCAGCAGGTTCCCCGGGGGGGAGACAGATACGCAGTATTTT. This translates into CASRFPGGETDTQYF.

V gene TRBV11-3 combines with J gene TRBJ1-2, with D perhaps matching TRBD1 (6 bases). V lost 2 bases, J lost 7 bases, and 14 bases lay in between. Germline CDR1 SGHNT, CDR2 YENEEA. This CDR3 spans 14 amino acids. The CDR3 bases are TGTGCCAGCAGCTTAAATAAGGGGGAGGTTGGCTACACCTTC. The encoded protein is CASSLNKGEVGYTF. The full variable domain, completed using reference TRBV11-3 and TRBJ1-2, is EAGVVQSPRYKIIEKKQPVAFWCNPISGHNTLYWYLQNLGQGPELLIRYENEEAVDDSQLPKDRFSAERLKGVDSTLKIQPAELGDSAVYLCASSLNKGEVGYTFGSGTRLTVV.

This clone was counted once. The chain recombines TRBV19 with TRBJ2-2, with D hard to call. The CDR3 spans 13 residues. Germline assignment: CDR1 LNHDA and CDR2 SQIVND (reference sequence). V was pared by 7 bases and J by 2 bases, with 8 bases between. The CDR3 reads CASTARNTGELFF. The CDR3, as DNA: TGTGCCAGTACAGCGCGAAACACCGGGGAGCTGTTTTTT.

This clone was counted between two and nine times. This chain links TRBV7-7 with TRBJ2-7; D perhaps matches TRBD2 (6 bases). Germline CDR1 and CDR2: SSHAT and FNYEAQ (reference sequence). CDR3 size: 14 residues. Between the trimmed V and J ends, which lost 5 bases and 1 base, there was a span of 12 bases. The CDR3 DNA reads TGTGCCAGCAGCCCCGGGGGTGGGTCCTACGAGCAGTACTTC. This gives the protein CASSPGGGSYEQYF.